Listed below are T cell receptor beta chains from one sample, sequenced in a study of molecular identifiers for immune sequencing clone quantification. TCRdb passed the PCR reads through MiXCR, listing each CDR3 protein once. Of hundreds of thousands of distinct CDR3 sequences detected, 25% appear once; the ten largest clones hold 0.78%. The specimen sequenced was naive CD8+ T cells from blood, with Jurkat cell RNA spiked in. The receptor source for this set is a human donor in good health. Some libraries in this study had Jurkat cell RNA spiked in. The CDR3 runs from the conserved cysteine through the conserved F or W. Each record gives: J gene, D gene, clone size, V gene, CDR3 DNA, CDR3 protein. A D gene is named only where the DNA matches it firmly. Only part of the rows carry a size: once, few, many, or a class if the clone is expanded.

>TRBJ2-3|-|many|TRBV5-6
TGTGCCAGCAGCTTGGAGGCGGGAAGCCCCACAGATACGCAGTATTTT
CASSLEAGSPTDTQYF
>TRBJ2-1|-|once|TRBV7-9
TGTGCCAGCAGCTCACACCGACAGGAGCCTTACAATGAGCAGTTCTTC
CASSSHRQEPYNEQFF
>TRBJ1-6|-|many|TRBV14
TGTGCCAGCAGCCAACTGACGGCGAGCTCCTATAATTCACCCCTCCACTTT
CASSQLTASSYNSPLHF
>TRBJ2-7|-|many|TRBV5-1
TGCGCCAGCAGGGCGCCCAGCTCCTACGAGCAGTACTTC
CASRAPSSYEQYF
>TRBJ2-1|TRBD1|few|TRBV12-3/TRBV12-4
TGTGCCAGCAGTTCCGGACAGGGAAGCTCCTACAATGAGCAGTTCTTC
CASSSGQGSSYNEQFF
>TRBJ2-7|TRBD1|few|TRBV19
TGTGCCAGTAGTATTTCTGGGACAGGGGGCAGCGAGCAGTACTTC
CASSISGTGGSEQYF
>TRBJ2-5|-|few|TRBV2
TGTGCCAGCAGTTTTACCGGGACTACGAGGGGGGGCGAGACCCAGTACTTC
CASSFTGTTRGGETQYF
>TRBJ1-5|-|-|TRBV6-5
TGTGCCAGCAGTTACACCGAGAATCAGCCCCCGCCTTTT
CASSYTENQPPPF
>TRBJ1-2|-|-|TRBV7-9
TGTGCCAGCAGCTTAGCCGCAGCGGGGGGCTACTATGGCTACACCTTC
CASSLAAAGGYYGYTF
>TRBJ2-7|-|-|TRBV11-3
TGTGCCAGCAGCTTCCCGGGACGACCTTACGAGCAGTACTTC
CASSFPGRPYEQYF
>TRBJ2-6|-|many|TRBV20-1
TGCAGTGCTAGAGATGGCCTCTCTGGGGCCAACGTCCTGACTTTC
CSARDGLSGANVLTF
>TRBJ1-4|-|many|TRBV7-9
TGTGCCAGCAGCTTGATGACAGCAACTAATGAAAAACTGTTTTTT
CASSLMTATNEKLFF
>TRBJ2-7|TRBD2|many|TRBV14
TGTGCCAGCAGCCAAGATGTAGCGGGAACGTACGAGCAGTACTTC
CASSQDVAGTYEQYF
>TRBJ2-1|TRBD1|-|TRBV25-1
TGTGCCAGCAGTGAGACGGGACAGGGAAATGAGCAGTTCTTC
CASSETGQGNEQFF
>TRBJ2-5|-|many|TRBV12-3/TRBV12-4
TGTGCCAGTAACCATGGACACCAAGAGACCCAGTACTTC
CASNHGHQETQYF
>TRBJ2-1|-|-|TRBV7-9
TGTGCCAGCAGCCTAGACCACTACAATGAGCAGTTCTTC
CASSLDHYNEQFF
>TRBJ2-7|TRBD2|few|TRBV29-1
TGCAGCGTTGAGGGGACTAGCGGGAGTTCCTACGAGCAGTACTTC
CSVEGTSGSSYEQYF
>TRBJ1-2|-|many|TRBV11-2
TGTGCCAGCAGCTTAGTTGGGACGAACTATGGCTACACCTTC
CASSLVGTNYGYTF
>TRBJ2-7|-|-|TRBV12-3/TRBV12-4
TGTGCCAGCAGTCATACAGAGGCCTGGGCCTACGAGCAGTACTTC
CASSHTEAWAYEQYF
>TRBJ2-7|TRBD2|few|TRBV5-1
TGCGCCAGCAGCTTGGCGCGGGCTAGCGGGAGTTCCTACGAGCAGTACTTC
CASSLARASGSSYEQYF
>TRBJ2-7|-|many|TRBV29-1
TGCAGCGTTGAAGGGGACGAGCAGTACTTC
CSVEGDEQYF
>TRBJ1-1|TRBD1|-|TRBV4-1
TGCGCCAACAGCCAGTGGGACAGGTCCAGCACTGAAGCTTTCTTT
CANSQWDRSSTEAFF
>TRBJ1-5|-|-|TRBV27
TGTGCCAGCAGTTTTGCGGGGGACAATCAGCCCCAGCATTTT
CASSFAGDNQPQHF
>TRBJ1-1|TRBD1|-|TRBV4-1
TGCGCCAGCAGCCAATCGGGGACAGGGTCCACTGAAGCTTTCTTT
CASSQSGTGSTEAFF
>TRBJ2-7|-|many|TRBV28
TGTGCCAGCAGAATGGCCGAGAGACCGGTCCCATACGAGCAGTACTTC
CASRMAERPVPYEQYF
>TRBJ2-2|-|few|TRBV24-1
TGTGCCACCAGAGGGACAACGAACACCGGGGAGCTGTTTTTT
CATRGTTNTGELFF
>TRBJ1-2|TRBD1|few|TRBV2
TGTGCCAGCAGTGCGGGACAGGGGATTGATGGCTACACCTTC
CASSAGQGIDGYTF
>TRBJ1-5|-|many|TRBV12-3/TRBV12-4
TGTGCCAGCAGTCGAAGACATCAGGCAGGGCAGCCCCAGCATTTT
CASSRRHQAGQPQHF
>TRBJ2-5|-|-|TRBV13
TGTGCCAGCAGCTTATGGTCGGTAGGGAAAGAGACCCAGTACTTC
CASSLWSVGKETQYF
>TRBJ2-1|-|-|TRBV4-1
TGCGCCAGCAGCCACGAGCGAACTTACAATGAGCAGTTCTTC
CASSHERTYNEQFF
>TRBJ2-2|-|-|TRBV28
TGTGCCAGCAGTTTCGAGGCAGGGGAGAACACCGGGGAGCTGTTTTTT
CASSFEAGENTGELFF
>TRBJ1-2|-|many|TRBV3-1
TGTGCCAGCAGCCAAGATCAAGCTAACTATGGCTACACCTTC
CASSQDQANYGYTF
>TRBJ2-2|-|few|TRBV24-1
TGTGCCACCAGTGATTTCGGAGAAACGGGGACCGGGGAGCTGTTTTTT
CATSDFGETGTGELFF